This note documents a single T cell receptor beta chain sequence. This specimen comes from a study of blood T cell repertoires in COVID-19. CDR1 and CDR2 from the germline V gene are SGHRS and YFSETQ. The CDR3 extends over 14 amino acids. Deletions cut 2 bases from V and 11 bases from J, with 19 bases between. The assay was immunoSEQ multiplex PCR, and TCRdb's table has in-frame clones only and misses some. The sample carries about 310,000 clones, around 92% recorded once. The TCR sequence derives from a woman in her thirties who had recovered from COVID-19. Material: PBMCs or T cells enriched from blood (not recorded which). This chain uses TRBV5-1 with TRBJ1-1; D is perhaps TRBD1 (5 bases). This chain's CDR3 is CASSLNKRGIGAFF. The CDR3 DNA follows: TGCGCCAGCAGCTTAAACAAACGGGGGATCGGGGCTTTCTTT.